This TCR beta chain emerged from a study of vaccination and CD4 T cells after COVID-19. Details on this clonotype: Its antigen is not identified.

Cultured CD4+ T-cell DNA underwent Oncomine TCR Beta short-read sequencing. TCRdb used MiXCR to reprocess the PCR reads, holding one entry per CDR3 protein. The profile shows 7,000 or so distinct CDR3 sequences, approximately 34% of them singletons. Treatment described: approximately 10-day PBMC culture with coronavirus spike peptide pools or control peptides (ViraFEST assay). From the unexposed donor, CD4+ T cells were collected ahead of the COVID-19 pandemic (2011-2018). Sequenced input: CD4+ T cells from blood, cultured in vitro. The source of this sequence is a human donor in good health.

DNA of the CDR3: TGCGCCAGCAGCCCCGCGGCGTGTGAAGACGATACGGGGCATGGCTACACCTTC. The encoded protein is CASSPAACEDDTGHGYTF. The chain combines TRBV23-1 with TRBJ1-2; D is perhaps TRBD1 (5 bases). TRBV23-1 is given ORF status, its function remaining uncertain. The ends were cut back, 6 bases at V and 6 bases at J, with 29 bases in the middle. The CDR3 consists of 18 residues.